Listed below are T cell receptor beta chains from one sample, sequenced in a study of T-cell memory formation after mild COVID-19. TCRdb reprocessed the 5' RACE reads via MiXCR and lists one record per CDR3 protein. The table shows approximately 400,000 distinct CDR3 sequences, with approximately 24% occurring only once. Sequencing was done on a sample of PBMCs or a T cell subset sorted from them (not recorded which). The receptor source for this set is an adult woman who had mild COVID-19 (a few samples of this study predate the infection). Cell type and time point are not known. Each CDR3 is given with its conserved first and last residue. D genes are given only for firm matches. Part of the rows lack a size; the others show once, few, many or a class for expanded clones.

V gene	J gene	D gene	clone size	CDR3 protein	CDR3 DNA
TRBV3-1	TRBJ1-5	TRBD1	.	CASSSTQGQGPQHF	TGTGCCAGCAGTTCTACACAGGGGCAGGGGCCCCAGCATTTT
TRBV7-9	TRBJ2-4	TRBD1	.	CASSPVTGGNIQYF	TGTGCCAGCAGCCCGGTGACAGGGGGGAACATTCAGTACTTC
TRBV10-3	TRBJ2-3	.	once	CAISDPQSTSPSTDTQYF	TGTGCCATCAGTGATCCCCAGTCTACGAGTCCTAGCACAGATACGCAGTATTTT
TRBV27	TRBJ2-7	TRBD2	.	CASSLGAGGNEQYF	TGTGCCAGCAGTTTAGGGGCGGGGGGAAACGAGCAGTACTTC
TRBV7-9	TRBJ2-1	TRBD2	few	CASSLAIAGYNEQFF	TGTGCCAGCAGCTTAGCAATAGCGGGATACAATGAGCAGTTCTTC
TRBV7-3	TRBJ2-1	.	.	CASSSLVGGASYNEQFF	TGTGCCAGCAGCTCCCTGGTCGGCGGGGCCTCCTACAATGAGCAGTTCTTC
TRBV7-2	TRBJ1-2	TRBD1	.	CASSTTGNYGYTF	TGTGCCAGCAGCACGACAGGGAACTATGGCTACACCTTC
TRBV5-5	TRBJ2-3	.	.	CASSLGQGEGRGTQYF	TGTGCCAGCAGCTTGGGGCAGGGAGAAGGCAGAGGTACGCAGTATTTT
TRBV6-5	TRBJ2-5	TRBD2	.	CASSYSWGGTQETQYF	TGTGCCAGCAGTTACTCATGGGGAGGGACCCAAGAGACCCAGTACTTC
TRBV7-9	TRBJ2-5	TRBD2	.	CASSYTLAEETQYF	TGTGCCAGCAGCTACACCCTAGCGGAAGAGACCCAGTACTTC
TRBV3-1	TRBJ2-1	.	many	CASSRSKRGTIINNEQFF	TGTGCCAGCAGCCGATCTAAAAGGGGGACAATCATCAACAATGAGCAGTTCTTC
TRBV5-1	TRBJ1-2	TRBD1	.	CASSLGQGYFGYTF	TGCGCCAGCAGCCTAGGACAGGGGTATTTTGGCTACACCTTC
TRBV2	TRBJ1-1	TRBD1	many	CASDRDSTEAFF	TGTGCCAGTGACCGGGACAGCACTGAAGCTTTCTTT
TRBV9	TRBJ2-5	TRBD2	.	CASSVGGRDQETQYF	TGTGCCAGCAGCGTAGGCGGGAGGGACCAAGAGACCCAGTACTTC
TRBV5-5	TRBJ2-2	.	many	CASSLGGFTGELFF	TGTGCCAGCAGCTTGGGAGGATTCACCGGGGAGCTGTTTTTT
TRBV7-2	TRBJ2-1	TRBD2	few	CASSIRLADAYNEQFF	TGTGCCAGCAGCATACGGCTAGCGGACGCCTACAATGAGCAGTTCTTC
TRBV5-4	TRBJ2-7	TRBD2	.	CAIRLAGASEQYF	TGTGCCATCAGACTAGCGGGAGCATCGGAGCAGTACTTC
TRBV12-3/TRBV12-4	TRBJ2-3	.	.	CASSPGFVDTQYF	TGTGCCAGCAGTCCCGGATTCGTAGATACGCAGTATTTT
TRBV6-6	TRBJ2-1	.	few	CASSRRSRTNEQFF	TGTGCCAGCAGTCGCCGGTCCCGGACCAATGAGCAGTTCTTC
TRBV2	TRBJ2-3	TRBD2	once	CASNSGRSTDTQYF	TGTGCCAGCAATAGCGGGAGGAGCACAGATACGCAGTATTTT
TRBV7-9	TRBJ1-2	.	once	CASSASLGTYGYTF	TGTGCCAGCAGCGCATCCCTCGGGACGTATGGCTACACCTTC
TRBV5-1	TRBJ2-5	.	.	CASSLGVGNQETQYF	TGCGCCAGCAGCTTGGGGGTAGGGAACCAAGAGACCCAGTACTTC
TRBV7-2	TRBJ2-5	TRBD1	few	CASSLETRQGAAQYF	TGTGCCAGCAGCTTAGAAACCCGACAGGGTGCGGCCCAGTACTTC
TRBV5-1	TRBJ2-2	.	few	CASRIRARESNTGELFF	TGCGCCAGCAGAATTCGGGCGAGGGAATCGAACACCGGGGAGCTGTTTTTT
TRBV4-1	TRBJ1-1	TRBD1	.	CASSLKAGTGGSEGAFF	TGCGCCAGCAGCCTCAAAGCCGGGACAGGGGGGAGTGAGGGAGCTTTCTTT
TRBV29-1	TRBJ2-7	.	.	CSVELWDPYEQYF	TGCAGCGTTGAGCTGTGGGATCCCTACGAGCAGTACTTC
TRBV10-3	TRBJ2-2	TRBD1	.	CAISDDRGRNTGELFF	TGTGCCATCAGTGACGACAGGGGACGGAACACCGGGGAGCTGTTTTTT
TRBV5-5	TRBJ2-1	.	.	CASSLALANNEQFF	TGTGCCAGCAGCTTGGCCCTAGCGAACAATGAGCAGTTCTTC
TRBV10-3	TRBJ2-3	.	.	CAISEKEPWKTDTQYF	TGTGCCATCAGTGAAAAGGAACCCTGGAAAACAGATACGCAGTATTTT
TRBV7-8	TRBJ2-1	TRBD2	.	CASSPAAGGDSYNEQFF	TGTGCCAGCAGTCCCGCAGCGGGGGGGGATTCCTACAATGAGCAGTTCTTC
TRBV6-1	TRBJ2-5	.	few	CASSLLGPQYF	TGTGCCAGCAGTCTCCTGGGGCCCCAGTACTTC
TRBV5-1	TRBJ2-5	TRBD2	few	CASSSSGTSGTQYF	TGCGCCAGCAGCTCATCCGGGACTAGCGGGACCCAGTACTTC
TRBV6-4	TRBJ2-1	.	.	CASSEHETSPWDEQFF	TGTGCCAGCAGTGAGCACGAGACAAGCCCGTGGGATGAGCAGTTCTTC
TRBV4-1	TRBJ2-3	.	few	CASSQVQPPGRADTQYF	TGCGCCAGCAGCCAAGTACAACCGCCAGGGCGAGCAGATACGCAGTATTTT
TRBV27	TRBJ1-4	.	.	CASSLSPSPQATNEKLFF	TGTGCCAGCAGTTTATCTCCCAGTCCTCAAGCAACTAATGAAAAACTGTTTTTT
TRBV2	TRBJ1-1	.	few	CASRADLRTEAFF	TGTGCCAGCAGAGCCGACTTGAGGACTGAAGCTTTCTTT
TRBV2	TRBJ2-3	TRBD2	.	CATTSGKGDTQYF	TGTGCCACCACTAGCGGGAAGGGAGATACGCAGTATTTT